These 6 T cell receptor beta chains were sequenced from one sample in a study of technical replicates of blood from a few donors. Libraries were prepared by immunoSEQ multiplex PCR; TCRdb keeps only in-frame clonotypes and omits some of them. The table records 50,000 to 65,000 clones, 90% to 95% of them present only once. Sequenced input: PBMCs. All receptors derive from a human donor in good health. Some clones in this sample may be carry-over from other donors' samples.

This chain uses TRBV7-2 with TRBJ1-6; D unclear. Germline CDR1 is SGHTA and CDR2 is FQGNSA. The V end lost 1 base, the J end lost 10 bases, and 11 bases lay between the germline ends. The CDR3 is 14 amino acids. The CDR3 DNA sequence: TGTGCCAGCAGCTTAGGAGGCCTAGAATCACCCCTCCACTTT. It specifies CASSLGGLESPLHF.

The chain combines TRBV9 with TRBJ2-3; D may be TRBD2 (6 bases). V gave up 0 bases and J gave up 3 bases, with 8 bases separating them. Germline assignment: CDR1 SGDLS and CDR2 YYNGEE. The CDR3 loop spans 14 amino acids. The CDR3 reads CASSVAGRTDTQYF. The DNA for the CDR3 is TGTGCCAGCAGCGTAGCCGGGAGAACAGATACGCAGTATTTT.

The chain is built from TRBV6-5 and TRBJ1-2, with 9 bases lining up with TRBD1. CDR3 size: 13 residues. Per germline, CDR1 MNHEY and CDR2 SVGAGI. Trimming took 5 bases from V and 8 from J; bases not matched to a gene: 6. CDR3: CASSGTGTGGYTF. The CDR3 DNA sequence: TGTGCCAGCAGTGGGACCGGGACAGGGGGCTACACCTTC.

V is TRBV12-2 and J is TRBJ2-7; the table assigns TRBD2, which was not confirmed against the DNA. TRBV12-2 is described as a pseudogene. The CDR3 totals 15 residues. The CDR3 protein is CASLEPRAGGDEQYF. CDR3 nucleotides: TGTGCAAGTCTCGAACCCAGGGCCGGGGGGGACGAGCAGTACTTC.

The chain is built from TRBV7-9 and TRBJ2-2, with 14 bases lining up with TRBD2. The CDR3 sequence is 18 residues long. Trimming cost V 4 bases and J 7 bases; bases outside gene matches: 11. Germline V gives CDR1 SEHNR, CDR2 FQNEAQ (reference sequence). CDR3 sequence (DNA): TGTGCCAGCAGCTCTAACGGGGGACTAGCGGGAGTTGGCGGGGAGCTGTTTTTT. It encodes CASSSNGGLAGVGGELFF.

J is TRBJ1-2 and V is TRBV9; no definite D call. From germline, CDR1 is SGDLS and CDR2 YYNGEE. With 0 bases removed from V and 0 bases from J, the gap between germline ends came to 6 bases. The CDR3 covers 14 residues. The CDR3 sequence: CASSVGGTNYGYTF. The CDR3 DNA reads as TGTGCCAGCAGCGTAGGAGGGACTAACTATGGCTACACCTTC.